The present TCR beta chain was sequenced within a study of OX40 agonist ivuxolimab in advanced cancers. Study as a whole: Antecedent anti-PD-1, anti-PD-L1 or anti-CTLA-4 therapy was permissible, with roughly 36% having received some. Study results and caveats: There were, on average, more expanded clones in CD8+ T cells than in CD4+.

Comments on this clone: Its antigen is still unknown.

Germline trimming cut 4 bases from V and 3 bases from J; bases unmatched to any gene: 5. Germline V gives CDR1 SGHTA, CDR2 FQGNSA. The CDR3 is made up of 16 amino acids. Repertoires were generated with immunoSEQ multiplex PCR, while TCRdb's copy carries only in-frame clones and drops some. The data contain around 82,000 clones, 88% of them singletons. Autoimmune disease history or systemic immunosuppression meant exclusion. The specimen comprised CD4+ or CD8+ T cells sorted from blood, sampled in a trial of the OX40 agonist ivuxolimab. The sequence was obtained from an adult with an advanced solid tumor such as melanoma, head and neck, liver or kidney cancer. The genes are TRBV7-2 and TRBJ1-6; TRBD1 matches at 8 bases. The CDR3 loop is CASSSRQGNYNSPLHF. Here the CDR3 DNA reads TGTGCCAGCAGCTCCCGACAGGGGAACTATAATTCACCCCTCCACTTT.